This TCR beta chain is drawn from a study of PD-1 blockade in classical Hodgkin lymphoma. Study-wide findings and caveats: Partial responders and progressors had significantly lower baseline TCR diversity. It was reported that newly diagnosed patients had less baseline TCR diversity than healthy donors. The authors have not defined what causes the repertoire differences, possibly disease activity or prior therapy.

Each patient experienced a relapse that followed autologous stem cell transplantation, and brentuximab vedotin exposure varied. This clone was detected only once. Its specificity is not known. Germline CDR1 is MNHNY and CDR2 is SVGAGI (reference sequence). This CDR3 region has 16 residues. V lost 0 bases and J lost 9, with 15 bases in between. TCRdb keeps only in-frame clones here, not all; method: immunoSEQ multiplex PCR. This sample yields 60,000 or so clones, of which 90% are seen a single time; approximately 9.9% belongs to the top ten. The TCR sequence derives from a human donor with classical Hodgkin lymphoma. The chain links TRBV6-6 to TRBJ1-6; no reliable D call. Sequences were derived from peripheral blood mononuclear cells (PBMCs), sampled at baseline. CDR3 amino acids: CASSYSIPGSGSPLHF. DNA for the CDR3: TGTGCCAGCAGTTACTCGATTCCGGGGAGTGGTTCACCCCTCCACTTT.